The present TCR beta chain was sequenced within a study of T cell responses to AZD1222 COVID-19 vaccine. Study-wide results and caveats: Increases in Spike-specific TCR breadth and depth were seen after two AZD1222 doses. Repertoires in all cases were sampled only once the peak T cell response had passed. Distributed over spike, vaccine-associated CD4 TCRs predominated at 160-218 and 743-854. Mostly white British, mostly female donors; authors suggested clonal diversity may be underestimated.

Produced via immunoSEQ multiplex PCR; TCRdb's table is partial and in-frame only. The sample contains approximately 150,000 clones, less than 95% of which appear only once. For this clone: As yet, its antigen is unknown.

Germline CDR1 is SQVTM and CDR2 is ANQGSEA. The CDR3 has 14 amino acids. Trimming removed 6 bases from V and 0 bases from J, with 14 bases in between. This specimen was peripheral blood, taken 28 days after the second AZD1222 dose. This clonotype originated in an adult who received the AZD1222 COVID-19 vaccine. This chain connects TRBV29-1 to TRBJ2-5, with D hard to call. The CDR3 spells CSVHRAPDQETQYF. The CDR3 coding sequence is TGCAGCGTCCACCGGGCCCCGGACCAAGAGACCCAGTACTTC.